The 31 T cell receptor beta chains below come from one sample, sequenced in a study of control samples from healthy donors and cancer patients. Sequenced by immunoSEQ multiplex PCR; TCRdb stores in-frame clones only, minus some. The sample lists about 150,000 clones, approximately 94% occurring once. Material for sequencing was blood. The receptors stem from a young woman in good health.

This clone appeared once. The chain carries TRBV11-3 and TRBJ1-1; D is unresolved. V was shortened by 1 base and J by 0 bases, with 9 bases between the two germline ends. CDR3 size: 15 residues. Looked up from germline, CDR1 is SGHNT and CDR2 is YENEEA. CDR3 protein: CASSLVYGMNTEAFF. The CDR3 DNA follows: TGTGCCAGCAGCTTAGTTTACGGCATGAACACTGAAGCTTTCTTT.

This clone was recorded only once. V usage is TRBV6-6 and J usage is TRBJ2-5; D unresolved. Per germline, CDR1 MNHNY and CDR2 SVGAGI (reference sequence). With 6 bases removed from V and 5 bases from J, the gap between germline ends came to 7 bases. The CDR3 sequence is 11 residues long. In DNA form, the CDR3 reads TGTGCCAGCAGCCTAACTGAGACCCAGTACTTC. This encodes CASSLTETQYF.

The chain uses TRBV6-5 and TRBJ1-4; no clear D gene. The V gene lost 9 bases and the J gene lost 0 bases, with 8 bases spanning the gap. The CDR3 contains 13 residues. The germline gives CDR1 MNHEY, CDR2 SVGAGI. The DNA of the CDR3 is TGTGCCAGTTCGAGTACAACTAATGAAAAACTGTTTTTT. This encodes CASSSTTNEKLFF.

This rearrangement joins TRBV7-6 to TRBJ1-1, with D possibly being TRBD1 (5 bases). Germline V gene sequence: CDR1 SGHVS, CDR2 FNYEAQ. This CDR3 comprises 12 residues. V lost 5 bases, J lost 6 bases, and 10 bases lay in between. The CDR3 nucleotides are TGTGCCAGCAGCCATCCAGGGTCTGAAGCTTTCTTT. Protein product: CASSHPGSEAFF. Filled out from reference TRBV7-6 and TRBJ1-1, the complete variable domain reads GAGVSQSPRYKVTKRGQDVALRCDPISGHVSLYWYRQALGQGPEFLTYFNYEAQQDKSGLPNDRFSAERPEGSISTLTIQRTEQRDSAMYRCASSHPGSEAFFGQGTRLTVV.

CDR3 loop: CASSFGLAGINNEQFF. The CDR3 bases are TGTGCCAGCAGCTTTGGACTAGCGGGAATAAACAATGAGCAGTTCTTC. The chain recombines TRBV28 with TRBJ2-1; 12 bases are a match to TRBD2. The junction had 8 bases not matched to a gene; V was cut back by 6 bases and J by 5 bases. Germline CDR1 MDHEN, CDR2 SYDVKM. This CDR3 is built from 16 residues.

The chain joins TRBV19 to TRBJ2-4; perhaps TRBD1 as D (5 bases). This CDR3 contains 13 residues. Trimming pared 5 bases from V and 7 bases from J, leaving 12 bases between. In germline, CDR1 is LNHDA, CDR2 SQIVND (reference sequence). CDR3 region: CASSWGLWNIQYF. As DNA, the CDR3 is TGTGCCAGTAGTTGGGGCCTGTGGAACATTCAGTACTTC.

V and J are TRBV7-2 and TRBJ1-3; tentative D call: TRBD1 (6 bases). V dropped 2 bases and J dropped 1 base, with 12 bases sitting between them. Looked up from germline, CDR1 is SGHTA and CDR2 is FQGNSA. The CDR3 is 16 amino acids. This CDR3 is CASSLRGTESGNTIYF. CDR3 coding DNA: TGTGCCAGCAGCTTAAGGGGGACTGAGTCTGGAAACACCATATATTTT. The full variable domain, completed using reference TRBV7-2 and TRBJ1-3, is GAGVSQSPSNKVTEKGKDVELRCDPISGHTALYWYRQSLGQGLEFLIYFQGNSAPDKSGLPSDRFSAERTGGSVSTLTIQRTQQEDSAVYLCASSLRGTESGNTIYFGEGSWLTVV.

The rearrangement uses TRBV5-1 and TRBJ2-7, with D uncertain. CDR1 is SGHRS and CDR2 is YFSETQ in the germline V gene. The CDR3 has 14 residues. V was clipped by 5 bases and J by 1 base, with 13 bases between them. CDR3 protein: CASRRRAMSYEQYF. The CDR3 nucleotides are TGCGCCAGCAGGAGAAGAGCGATGTCCTACGAGCAGTACTTC.

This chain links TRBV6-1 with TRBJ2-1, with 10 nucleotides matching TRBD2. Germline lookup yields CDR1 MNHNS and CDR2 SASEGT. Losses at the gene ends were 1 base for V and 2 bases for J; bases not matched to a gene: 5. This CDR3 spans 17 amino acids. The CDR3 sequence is CASSEEYSGRAYNEQFF. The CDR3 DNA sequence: TGTGCCAGCAGTGAAGAATACAGCGGGAGGGCCTACAATGAGCAGTTCTTC.

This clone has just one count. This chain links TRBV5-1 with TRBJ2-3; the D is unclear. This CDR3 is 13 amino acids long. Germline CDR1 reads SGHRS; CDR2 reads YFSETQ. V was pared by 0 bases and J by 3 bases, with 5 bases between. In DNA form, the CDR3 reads TGCGCCAGCAGCTTGGGGGGAACAGATACGCAGTATTTT. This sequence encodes CASSLGGTDTQYF.

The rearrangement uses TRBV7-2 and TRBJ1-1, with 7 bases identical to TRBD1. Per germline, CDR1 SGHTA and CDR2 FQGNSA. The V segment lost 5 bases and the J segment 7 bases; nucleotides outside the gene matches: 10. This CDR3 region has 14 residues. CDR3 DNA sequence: TGTGCCAGCAGCCCCCTGGGAGGGGGCAATGAAGCTTTCTTT. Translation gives CASSPLGGGNEAFF.

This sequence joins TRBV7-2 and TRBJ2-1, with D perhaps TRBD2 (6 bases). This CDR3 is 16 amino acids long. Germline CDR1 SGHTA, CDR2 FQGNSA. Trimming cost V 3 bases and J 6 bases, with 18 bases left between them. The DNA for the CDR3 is TGTGCCAGCAGCTTCTCCGGGACTTCTAGTATCAATGAGCAGTTCTTC. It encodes CASSFSGTSSINEQFF.

CDR3 protein: CASSKRSSGGMNTEAFF. The CDR3 DNA is TGTGCCAGCAGCAAAAGATCATCAGGCGGAATGAACACTGAAGCTTTCTTT. The rearrangement links TRBV21-1 to TRBJ1-1. TRBV21-1 is listed as a pseudogene. The CDR3 is 17 residues long.

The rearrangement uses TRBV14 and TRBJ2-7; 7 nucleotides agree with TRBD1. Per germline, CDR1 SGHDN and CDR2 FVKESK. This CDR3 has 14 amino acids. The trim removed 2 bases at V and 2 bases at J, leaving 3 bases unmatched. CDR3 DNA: TGTGCCAGCAGCCAAACCGACAGGGCCTACGAGCAGTACTTC. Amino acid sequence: CASSQTDRAYEQYF.

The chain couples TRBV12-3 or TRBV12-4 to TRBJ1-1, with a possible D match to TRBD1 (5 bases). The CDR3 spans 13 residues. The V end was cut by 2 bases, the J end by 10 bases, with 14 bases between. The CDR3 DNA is TGTGCCAGCAGTTTAACCGACAGAACTACAGCTTTCTTT. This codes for CASSLTDRTTAFF.

CDR3 amino acids: CASSWEGSGRLIEQYF. The CDR3 DNA reads TGTGCCAGCAGCTGGGAAGGGAGCGGGAGGCTCATAGAGCAGTACTTC. The rearrangement links TRBV11-2 to TRBJ2-7, with TRBD2 identical over 9 bases. Germline assignment: CDR1 SGHAT and CDR2 FQNNGV. This CDR3 has 16 amino acids. After removal of 4 bases from V and 7 bases from J, the junction contained 14 bases not matched to a gene.

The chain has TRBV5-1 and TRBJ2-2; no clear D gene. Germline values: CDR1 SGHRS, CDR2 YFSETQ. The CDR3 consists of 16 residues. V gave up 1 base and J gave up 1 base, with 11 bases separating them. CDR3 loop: CASSLRAGGNTGELFF. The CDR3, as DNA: TGCGCCAGCAGCTTGCGTGCAGGCGGGAACACCGGGGAGCTGTTTTTT.

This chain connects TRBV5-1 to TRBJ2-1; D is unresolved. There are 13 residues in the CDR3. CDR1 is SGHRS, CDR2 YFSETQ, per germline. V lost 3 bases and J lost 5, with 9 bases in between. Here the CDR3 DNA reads TGCGCCAGCAGCTCGGTCACTAACAATGAGCAGTTCTTC. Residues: CASSSVTNNEQFF.

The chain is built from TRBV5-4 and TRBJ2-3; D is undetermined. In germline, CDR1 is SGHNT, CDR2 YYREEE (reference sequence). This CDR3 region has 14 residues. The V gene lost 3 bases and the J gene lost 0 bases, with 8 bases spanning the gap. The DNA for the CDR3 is TGTGCCAGCAGCTCAAGTGCTAGCACAGATACGCAGTATTTT. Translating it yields CASSSSASTDTQYF. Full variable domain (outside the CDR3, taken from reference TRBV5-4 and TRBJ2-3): ETGVTQSPTHLIKTRGQQVTLRCSSQSGHNTVSWYQQALGQGPQFIFQYYREEENGRGNFPPRFSGLQFPNYSSELNVNALELDDSALYLCASSSSASTDTQYFGPGTRLTVL.

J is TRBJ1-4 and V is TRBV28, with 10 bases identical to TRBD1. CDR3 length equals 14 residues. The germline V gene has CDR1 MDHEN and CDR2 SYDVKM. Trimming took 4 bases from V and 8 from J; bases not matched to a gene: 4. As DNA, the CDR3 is TGTGCCAGCAGTTCGACAGGGGGCGCGGAAAAACTGTTTTTT. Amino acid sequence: CASSSTGGAEKLFF.

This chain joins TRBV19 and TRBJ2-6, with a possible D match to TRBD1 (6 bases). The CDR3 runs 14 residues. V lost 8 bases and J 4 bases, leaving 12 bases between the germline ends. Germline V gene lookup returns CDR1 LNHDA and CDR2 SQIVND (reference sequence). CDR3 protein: CASSLGAGANVLTF. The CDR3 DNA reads TGTGCCAGTTCGTTGGGGGCCGGGGCCAACGTCCTGACTTTC.

DNA for the CDR3: TGTGCCAGCAGTTCGAGGCAGAGCACTGAAGCTTTCTTT. This translates into CASSSRQSTEAFF. V gene TRBV28 combines with J gene TRBJ1-1; D not resolved. The CDR3 extends over 13 amino acids. V was trimmed by 4 bases and J by 4 bases, leaving 10 bases between them. The germline CDR1 and CDR2 sequences are MDHEN and SYDVKM.

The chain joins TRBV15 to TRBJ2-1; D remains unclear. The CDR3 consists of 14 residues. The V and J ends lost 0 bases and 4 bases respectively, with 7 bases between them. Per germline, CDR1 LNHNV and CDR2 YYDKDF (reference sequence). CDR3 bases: TGTGCCACCAGCAGAGATTTTCGTTACAATGAGCAGTTCTTC. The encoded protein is CATSRDFRYNEQFF.

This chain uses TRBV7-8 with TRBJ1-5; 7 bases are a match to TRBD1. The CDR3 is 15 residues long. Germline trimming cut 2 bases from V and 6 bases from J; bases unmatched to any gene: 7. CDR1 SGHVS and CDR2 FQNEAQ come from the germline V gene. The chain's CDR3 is CASSLRDSLFQPQHF. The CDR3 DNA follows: TGTGCCAGCAGCTTAAGGGACAGCCTCTTTCAGCCCCAGCATTTT.

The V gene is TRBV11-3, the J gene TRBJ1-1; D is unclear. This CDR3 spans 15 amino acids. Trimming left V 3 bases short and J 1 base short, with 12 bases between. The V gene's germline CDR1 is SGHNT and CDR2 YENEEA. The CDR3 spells CASSFQSGKNTEAFF. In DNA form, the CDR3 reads TGTGCCAGCAGCTTTCAGAGTGGCAAGAACACTGAAGCTTTCTTT.

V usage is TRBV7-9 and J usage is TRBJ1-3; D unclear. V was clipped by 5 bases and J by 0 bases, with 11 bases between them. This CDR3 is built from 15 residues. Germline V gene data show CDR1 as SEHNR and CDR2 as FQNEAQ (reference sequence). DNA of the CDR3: TGTGCCAGCAGCAGCTACACCACCTCTGGAAACACCATATATTTT. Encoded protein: CASSSYTTSGNTIYF.

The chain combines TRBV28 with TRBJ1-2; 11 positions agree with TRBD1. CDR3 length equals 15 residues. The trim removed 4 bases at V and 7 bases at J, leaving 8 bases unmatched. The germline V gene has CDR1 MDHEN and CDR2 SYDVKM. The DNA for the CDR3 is TGTGCCAGCAGTTCCCCCCGGACAGGGGGCATTGGCTACACCTTC. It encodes CASSSPRTGGIGYTF.

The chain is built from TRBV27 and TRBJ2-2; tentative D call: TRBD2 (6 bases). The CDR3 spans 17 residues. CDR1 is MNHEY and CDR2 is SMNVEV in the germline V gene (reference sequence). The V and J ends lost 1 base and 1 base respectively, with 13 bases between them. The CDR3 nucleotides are TGTGCCAGCAGTTTATTCGCTCGACTAGGGAACACCGGGGAGCTGTTTTTT. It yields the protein CASSLFARLGNTGELFF.

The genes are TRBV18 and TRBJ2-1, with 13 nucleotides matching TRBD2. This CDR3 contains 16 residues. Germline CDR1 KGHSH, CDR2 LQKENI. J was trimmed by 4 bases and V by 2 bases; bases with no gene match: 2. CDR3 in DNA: TGTGCCAGCTCACCAGGGACTAGCGGGACATACAATGAGCAGTTCTTC. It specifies CASSPGTSGTYNEQFF.

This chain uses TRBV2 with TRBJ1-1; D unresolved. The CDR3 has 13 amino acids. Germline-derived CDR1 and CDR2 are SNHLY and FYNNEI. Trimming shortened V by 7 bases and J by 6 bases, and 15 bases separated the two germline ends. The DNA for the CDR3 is TGTGCCAGCACCGAACTCCCCTTTGCTGAAGCTTTCTTT. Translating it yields CASTELPFAEAFF.

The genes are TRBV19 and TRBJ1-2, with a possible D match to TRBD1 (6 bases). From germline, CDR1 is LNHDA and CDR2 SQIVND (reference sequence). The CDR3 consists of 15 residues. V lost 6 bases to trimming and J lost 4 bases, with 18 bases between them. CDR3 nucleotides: TGTGCCAGTAGATCAACAGGGTCCCAAATCTATGGCTACACCTTC. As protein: CASRSTGSQIYGYTF.